These 12 T cell receptor beta chains share one sample of origin, sequenced in a study of cytomegalovirus exposure and HLA in healthy donors (dated by TCRdb to about 2017). The library was produced with the immunoSEQ multiplex PCR assay. A mixture of 60 forward primers for TCR Vbeta segments and 13 reverse primers for TCR Jbeta segments was used in the multiplex PCR. TCRdb holds this immuneACCESS table with in-frame rearrangements only. Some clones are missing; in checked studies, unresolved V genes explain under half, and the rest has no known cause. In this sample the table shows some 160,000 clones, approximately 80% of which occur a single time. The ten top clones hold around 9% of the sample. Sequencing was done on a sample of PBMCs. The source is a male donor in good health and CMV-seropositive.

The J gene is TRBJ2-1, the V gene TRBV27; 8 nucleotides match TRBD2. The germline CDR1 and CDR2 sequences are MNHEY and SMNVEV (reference sequence). This CDR3 has 16 amino acids. Germline trimming cut 4 bases from V and 6 bases from J; bases unmatched to any gene: 11. The DNA of the CDR3 is TGTGCCAGCAGTTCCCCACTAGCGGCCTCGCGCAATGAGCAGTTCTTC. This gives the protein CASSSPLAASRNEQFF.

CDR3 nucleotides: TGCGCCAGCAGTGATGGCAGGACAGTAAACACTGAAGCTTTCTTT. Its translation is CASSDGRTVNTEAFF. The gene calls are TRBV10-1 and TRBJ1-1, with TRBD1 as a possible D gene (6 bases). The V end lost 3 bases, the J end lost 2 bases, and 13 bases lay between the germline ends. In germline, CDR1 is WNHNN, CDR2 SYGVQD (reference sequence). The CDR3 sequence is 15 residues long.

This chain connects TRBV7-9 to TRBJ1-4, with TRBD1 as a possible D gene (6 bases). Germline lookup yields CDR1 SEHNR and CDR2 FQNEAQ (reference sequence). This CDR3 is 14 amino acids long. Trimming took off 5 bases at V and 7 bases at J, with 14 bases between the two ends. CDR3 sequence reads: CASSQAGGGEKLFF. Written as DNA, the CDR3 is TGTGCCAGCAGCCAGGCGGGAGGGGGTGAAAAACTGTTTTTT. The full variable domain, completed using reference TRBV7-9 and TRBJ1-4, is DTGVSQNPRHKITKRGQNVTFRCDPISEHNRLYWYRQTLGQGPEFLTYFQNEAQLEKSRLLSDRFSAERPKGSFSTLEIQRTEQGDSAMYLCASSQAGGGEKLFFGSGTQLSVL.

The chain combines TRBV15 with TRBJ2-3; 8 bases align to TRBD2. Germline values: CDR1 LNHNV, CDR2 YYDKDF (reference sequence). Trimming cost V 0 bases and J 4 bases; bases outside gene matches: 6. The CDR3 contains 16 residues. The CDR3 sequence: CATSRDGGLGADTQYF. Here the CDR3 DNA reads TGTGCCACCAGCAGAGATGGGGGACTAGGAGCAGATACGCAGTATTTT. Using reference TRBV15 and TRBJ2-3 for the parts outside the CDR3, the full variable domain is DAMVIQNPRYQVTQFGKPVTLSCSQTLNHNVMYWYQQKSSQAPKLLFHYYDKDFNNEADTPDNFQSRRPNTSFCFLDIRSPGLGDTAMYLCATSRDGGLGADTQYFGPGTRLTVL.

In this sample, this clone turned up once. The same CDR3 can be traced to other DNA sequences in this sample. The V and J genes are TRBV6-5 and TRBJ2-3; D is possibly TRBD2 (7 bases). CDR3 length: 14 residues. V gave up 0 bases and J gave up 6 bases, with 10 bases separating them. The germline V gene has CDR1 MNHEY and CDR2 SVGAGI. CDR3 in DNA: TGTGCCAGCAGTTACTCGAGGGGGGGGGATACGCAGTATTTT. Amino acids: CASSYSRGGDTQYF.

The chain has TRBV11-2 and TRBJ2-7; D possibly corresponds to TRBD1 (6 bases). Trimming removed 8 bases at V and 4 bases at J, with 12 bases between. The germline V gene has CDR1 SGHAT and CDR2 FQNNGV. This CDR3 is built from 12 residues. The CDR3 region has the DNA TGTGCCAGCGCTCAGGGGATGTACGAGCAGTACTTC. This codes for CASAQGMYEQYF.

This sequence joins TRBV16 and TRBJ1-5; a possible D gene is TRBD1 (5 bases). Per the germline V gene, CDR1 is KGHSY and CDR2 is FQNENV. The ends were cut back, 4 bases at V and 2 bases at J, with 18 bases in the middle. The CDR3 totals 17 residues. The CDR3 sequence is CASSRNQGDLRNQPQHF. DNA for the CDR3: TGTGCCAGCAGCCGCAATCAAGGGGATCTTCGCAATCAGCCCCAGCATTTT.

The V call is TRBV27, the J call TRBJ1-2; 7 nucleotides match TRBD1. The J segment lost 8 bases and the V segment lost 5 bases, leaving 5 bases of the junction unmatched. CDR1 and CDR2 (germline): MNHEY, SMNVEV (reference sequence). The CDR3 covers 12 residues. As DNA, the CDR3 is TGTGCCAGCAGTCCGACAGGGTTCGGCTACACCTTC. Translation: CASSPTGFGYTF.

This rearrangement joins TRBV28 to TRBJ1-1; the D is unclear. The CDR3 loop spans 14 amino acids. Between the trimmed V and J ends, which lost 4 bases and 4 bases, there was a span of 13 bases. CDR1 MDHEN and CDR2 SYDVKM come from the germline V gene. Here the CDR3 DNA reads TGTGCCAGCAGTTCCCCCGGCAGAGGCACTGAAGCTTTCTTT. It codes for CASSSPGRGTEAFF.

The chain has TRBV9 and TRBJ1-1; D may be TRBD1 (5 bases). The CDR3 is 13 residues long. Between the trimmed V and J ends, which lost 6 bases and 6 bases, there was a span of 15 bases. Germline CDR1 reads SGDLS; CDR2 reads YYNGEE. CDR3 in amino acids: CASTGNGGAEAFF. For the CDR3, the DNA is TGTGCCAGCACCGGAAACGGGGGGGCTGAAGCTTTCTTT.

This clone was counted once. The rearrangement uses TRBV11-3 and TRBJ1-4; D not certain. V lost 5 bases and J lost 10, with 14 bases in between. Germline V gene data show CDR1 as SGHNT and CDR2 as YENEEA. CDR3 size: 13 residues. CDR3 protein: CASSETRTGKLFF. In nucleotides, the CDR3 is TGTGCCAGCAGCGAGACAAGAACCGGAAAACTGTTTTTT.

This clone was found a few times. Other DNA sequences within the sample encode an identical CDR3. The genes are TRBV7-2 and TRBJ1-1; no clear D gene. Per the germline V gene, CDR1 is SGHTA and CDR2 is FQGNSA. V shed 0 bases and J shed 0 bases, with 5 bases lying between them. This CDR3 has 14 amino acids. CDR3 region: CASSLAYVNTEAFF. The CDR3 nucleotides are TGTGCCAGCAGCTTAGCGTATGTGAACACTGAAGCTTTCTTT.